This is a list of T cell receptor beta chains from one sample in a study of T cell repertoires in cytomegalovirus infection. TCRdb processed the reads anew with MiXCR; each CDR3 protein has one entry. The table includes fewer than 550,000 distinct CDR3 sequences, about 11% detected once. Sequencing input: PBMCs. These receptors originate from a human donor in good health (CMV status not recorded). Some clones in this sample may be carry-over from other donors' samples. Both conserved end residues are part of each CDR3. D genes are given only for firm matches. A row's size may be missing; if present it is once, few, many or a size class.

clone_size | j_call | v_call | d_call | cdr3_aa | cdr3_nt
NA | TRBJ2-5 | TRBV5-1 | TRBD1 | CASTSGDSPYF | TGCGCCAGCACCTCAGGGGACAGTCCGTACTTC
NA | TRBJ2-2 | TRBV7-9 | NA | CASSYGARDTGELFF | TGTGCCAGCAGCTACGGGGCCCGGGATACCGGGGAGCTGTTTTTT
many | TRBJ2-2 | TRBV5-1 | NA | CASSSLPGRAGELFF | TGCGCCAGCAGCTCACTCCCGGGGCGCGCGGGGGAGCTGTTTTTT
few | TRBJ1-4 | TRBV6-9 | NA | CASSYSLGPEGHEKLFF | TGTGCCAGCAGTTATTCTCTCGGGCCTGAAGGACATGAAAAACTGTTTTTT
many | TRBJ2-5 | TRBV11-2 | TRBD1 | CASSSIQGAWETQYF | TGTGCCAGCAGCTCAATACAGGGGGCATGGGAGACCCAGTACTTC
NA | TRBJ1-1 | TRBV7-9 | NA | CASSAGVEGGAEAFF | TGTGCCAGCAGCGCGGGCGTGGAGGGTGGGGCTGAAGCTTTCTTT
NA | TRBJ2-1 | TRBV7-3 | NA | CASSEPGRGDNEQFF | TGTGCCAGCAGCGAGCCGGGACGAGGGGACAATGAGCAGTTCTTC
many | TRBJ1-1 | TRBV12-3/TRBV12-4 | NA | CASGGGARRTEAFF | TGTGCCAGCGGCGGGGGGGCCCGGAGGACTGAAGCTTTCTTT
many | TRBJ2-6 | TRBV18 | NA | CASSGGSGSGANVLTF | TGTGCCAGCTCAGGAGGGTCGGGCTCTGGGGCCAACGTCCTGACTTTC
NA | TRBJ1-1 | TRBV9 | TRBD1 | CASSVGTGGRITEAFF | TGTGCCAGCAGCGTGGGGACAGGGGGCAGGATCACTGAAGCTTTCTTT
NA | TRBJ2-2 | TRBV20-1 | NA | CSARDFTTGELFF | TGCAGTGCTAGAGATTTTACAACCGGGGAGCTGTTTTTT
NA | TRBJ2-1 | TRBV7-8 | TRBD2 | CASNKALAGVFSEQFF | TGTGCCAGCAACAAAGCACTAGCGGGAGTTTTCAGTGAGCAGTTCTTC
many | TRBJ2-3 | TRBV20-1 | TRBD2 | CSARVPSGRLVDTQYF | TGCAGTGCTAGAGTACCTAGCGGGAGATTGGTAGATACGCAGTATTTT
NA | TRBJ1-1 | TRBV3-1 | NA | CASSPKTGWLRSTEAFF | TGTGCCAGCAGCCCGAAGACAGGCTGGTTACGCTCCACTGAAGCTTTCTTT
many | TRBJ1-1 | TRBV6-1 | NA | CASSGISVTEAFF | TGTGCCAGCAGTGGAATTTCTGTCACTGAAGCTTTCTTT
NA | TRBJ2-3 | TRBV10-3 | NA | CAIRYTSTDTQYF | TGTGCCATCAGATACACTAGCACAGATACGCAGTATTTT
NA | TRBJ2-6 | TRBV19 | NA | CASSRDSYSGANVLTF | TGTGCCAGTAGTAGGGACTCTTACTCTGGGGCCAACGTCCTGACTTTC
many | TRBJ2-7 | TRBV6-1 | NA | CASSEALQGRGGGYEQYF | TGTGCCAGCAGTGAAGCGCTGCAGGGGCGAGGAGGTGGCTACGAGCAGTACTTC
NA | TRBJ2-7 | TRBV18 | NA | CASSPGVSSYEQYF | TGTGCCAGCTCGCCAGGGGTTTCCTCCTACGAGCAGTACTTC
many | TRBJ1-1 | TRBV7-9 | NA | CASSPRQTMNTEAFF | TGTGCCAGCAGCCCCAGACAGACCATGAACACTGAAGCTTTCTTT
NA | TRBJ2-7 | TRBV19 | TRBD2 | CASSIEDSGSYEQYF | TGTGCCAGTAGTATAGAAGATAGCGGGAGCTACGAGCAGTACTTC
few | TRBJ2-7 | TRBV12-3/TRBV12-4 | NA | CASTGMNEQYF | TGTGCCAGCACGGGGATGAACGAGCAGTACTTC
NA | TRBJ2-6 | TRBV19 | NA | CASRNREEAGANVLTF | TGTGCCAGTAGAAACAGGGAGGAAGCTGGGGCCAACGTCCTGACTTTC
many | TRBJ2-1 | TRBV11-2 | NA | CASSSRLAIHNEQFF | TGTGCCAGCAGCTCAAGGCTAGCGATCCACAATGAGCAGTTCTTC
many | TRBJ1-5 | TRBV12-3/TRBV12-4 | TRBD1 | CASSSQGPYSNQPQHF | TGTGCCAGCAGCTCACAGGGGCCATATAGCAATCAGCCCCAGCATTTT
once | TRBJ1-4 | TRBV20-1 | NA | CSARGIQGATEKLFF | TGCAGTGCTAGAGGGATACAGGGCGCGACTGAAAAACTGTTTTTT
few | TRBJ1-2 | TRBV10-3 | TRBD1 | CAISESGTGGFGYTF | TGTGCCATCAGTGAGTCGGGAACAGGGGGCTTCGGCTACACCTTC
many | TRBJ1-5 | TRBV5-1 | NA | CASSLQENQPQHF | TGCGCCAGCAGCTTACAGGAGAATCAGCCCCAGCATTTT
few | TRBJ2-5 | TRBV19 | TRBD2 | CASSPGTSGIETQYF | TGTGCCAGTAGTCCCGGGACTAGCGGGATAGAGACCCAGTACTTC
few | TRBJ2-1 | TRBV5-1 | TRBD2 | CASSLATSGRLSEQFF | TGCGCCAGCAGCTTGGCAACTAGCGGGAGACTATCGGAGCAGTTCTTC
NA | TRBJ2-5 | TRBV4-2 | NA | CASSQERSDVRETQYF | TGTGCCAGCAGCCAAGAAAGAAGCGATGTGAGGGAGACCCAGTACTTC
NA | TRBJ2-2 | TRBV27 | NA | CASSLYDAGELFF | TGTGCCAGCAGTTTATACGACGCCGGGGAGCTGTTTTTT
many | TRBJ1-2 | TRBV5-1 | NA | CASTLGYGYTF | TGCGCCAGCACCCTAGGCTATGGCTACACCTTC
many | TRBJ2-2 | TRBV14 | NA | CASSQVVGTGELFF | TGTGCCAGCAGCCAAGTTGTTGGCACCGGGGAGCTGTTTTTT
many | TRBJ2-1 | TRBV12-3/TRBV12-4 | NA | CASSFLQAEQFF | TGTGCCAGCAGTTTTTTGCAGGCTGAGCAGTTCTTC
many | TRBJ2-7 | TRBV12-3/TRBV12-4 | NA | CASSSRVPGDYEQYF | TGTGCCAGCAGCTCCAGGGTCCCAGGAGACTACGAGCAGTACTTC
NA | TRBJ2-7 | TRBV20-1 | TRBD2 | CSAIRREGLLEEQYF | TGCAGTGCTATACGGCGGGAGGGTCTGTTGGAGGAGCAGTACTTC
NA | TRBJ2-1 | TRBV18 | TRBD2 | CASSPQLKTASGSNEQFF | TGTGCCAGCTCACCGCAACTCAAAACGGCTAGCGGAAGCAATGAGCAGTTCTTC
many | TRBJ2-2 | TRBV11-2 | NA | CASSLGRGIGELFF | TGTGCCAGCAGCTTAGGCAGGGGAATCGGGGAGCTGTTTTTT
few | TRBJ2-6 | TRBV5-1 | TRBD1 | CASSSLPGQVQGANVLTF | TGCGCCAGCAGCTCTCTCCCGGGACAGGTTCAGGGGGCCAACGTCCTGACTTTC
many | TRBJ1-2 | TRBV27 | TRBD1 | CASSFGQDGGYTF | TGTGCCAGCAGTTTCGGACAGGATGGTGGCTACACCTTC
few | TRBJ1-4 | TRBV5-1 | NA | CASSLVGVDEKLFF | TGCGCCAGCAGCTTGGTAGGGGTGGATGAAAAACTGTTTTTT
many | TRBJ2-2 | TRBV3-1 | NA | CASSQDPGGRAGELFF | TGTGCCAGCAGCCAAGATCCCGGGGGTCGGGCCGGGGAGCTGTTTTTT
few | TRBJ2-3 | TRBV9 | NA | CASSDNRDKLSTDTQYF | TGTGCCAGCAGCGACAACCGGGACAAACTTAGCACAGATACGCAGTATTTT
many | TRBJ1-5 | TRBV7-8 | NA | CASSLFRNQPQHF | TGTGCCAGCAGCTTATTCCGCAATCAGCCCCAGCATTTT